The T cell receptor beta chain under discussion was sequenced for a study of PD-1 blockade in classical Hodgkin lymphoma. Overall study findings and caveats: CD4+ TCR diversity, unlike CD8+, climbed significantly by C4D1. Anyone who began nivolumab under 1 year after ASCT was excluded.

TCRdb keeps only in-frame clones here, not all; method: immunoSEQ multiplex PCR. This table holds around 25,000 clones, roughly 90% found once. Time point noted: cycle 4 day 1 (C4D1), after 6 weeks of nivolumab. Autologous stem cell transplantation was followed by relapse in every patient, and brentuximab vedotin exposure varied. The CDR3 contains 18 residues. The junction had 14 bases not matched to a gene; V was cut back by 2 bases and J by 6 bases. The germline V gene encodes CDR1 WNHNN and CDR2 SYGVQD (reference sequence). On this clone: Its target is not known.

The chain has TRBV10-1 and TRBJ2-1, with 9 bases identical to TRBD2. Sequencing used peripheral blood mononuclear cells (PBMCs), obtained before the fourth cycle of nivolumab. The receptor comes from a human donor with classical Hodgkin lymphoma. The CDR3 DNA is TGCGCCAGCAGTGAGAGTCTTGGCGGGAGGGCCCTCGGCAATGAGCAGTTCTTC. It encodes CASSESLGGRALGNEQFF.